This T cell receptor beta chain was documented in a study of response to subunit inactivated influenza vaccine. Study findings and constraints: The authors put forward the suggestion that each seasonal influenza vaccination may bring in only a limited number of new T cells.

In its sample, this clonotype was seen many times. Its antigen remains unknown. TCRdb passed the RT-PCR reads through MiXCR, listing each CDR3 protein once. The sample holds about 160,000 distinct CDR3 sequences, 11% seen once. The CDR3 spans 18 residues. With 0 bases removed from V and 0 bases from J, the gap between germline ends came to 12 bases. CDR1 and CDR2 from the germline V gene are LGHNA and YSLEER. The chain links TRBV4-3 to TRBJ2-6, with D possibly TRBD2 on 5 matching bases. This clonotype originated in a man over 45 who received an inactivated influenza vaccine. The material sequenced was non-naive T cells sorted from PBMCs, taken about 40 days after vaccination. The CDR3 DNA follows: TGCGCCAGCAGCCAAGAAGGTGGACTGCCCTCTGGGGCCAACGTCCTGACTTTC. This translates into CASSQEGGLPSGANVLTF.